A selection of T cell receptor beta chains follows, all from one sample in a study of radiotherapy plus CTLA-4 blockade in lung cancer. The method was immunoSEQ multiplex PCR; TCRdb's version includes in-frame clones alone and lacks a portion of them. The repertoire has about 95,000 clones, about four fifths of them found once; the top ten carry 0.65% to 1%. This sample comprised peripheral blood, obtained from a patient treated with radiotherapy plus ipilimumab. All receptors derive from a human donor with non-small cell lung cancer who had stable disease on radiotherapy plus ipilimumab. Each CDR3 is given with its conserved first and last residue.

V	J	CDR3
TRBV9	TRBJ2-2	CASSVARLAEKNTGELFF
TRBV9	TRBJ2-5	CASSVGGRIEETQYF
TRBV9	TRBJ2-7	CASSPQGYEQYF
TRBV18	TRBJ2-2	CASSPQPVPPGELFF
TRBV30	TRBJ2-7	CAWSRRQGYYEQYF
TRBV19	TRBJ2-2	CASSSLVAGTGELFF
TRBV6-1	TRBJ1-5	CASSDLGGNQPQHF
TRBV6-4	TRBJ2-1	CASSALDRASYNEQFF
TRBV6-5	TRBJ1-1	CASSPDRQNTEAFF
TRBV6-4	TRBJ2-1	CASSSKGGSYNEQFF
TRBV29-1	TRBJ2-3	CSVGLVLPSTDTQYF
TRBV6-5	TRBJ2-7	CASSAGLAVYEQYF
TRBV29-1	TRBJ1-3	CSVVSSGNTIYF
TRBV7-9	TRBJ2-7	CASSLGRQGVEQYF
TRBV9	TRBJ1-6	CASSVDRGDNSPLHF
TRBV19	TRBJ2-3	CASRQASRTDTQYF
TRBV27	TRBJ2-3	CASSSTKTRQGLRRTDTQYF
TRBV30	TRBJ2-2	CAWAGLAGVTGELFF
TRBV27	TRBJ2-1	CASSFGRAAGVYNEQFF
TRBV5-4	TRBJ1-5	CASSLMGQPQHF
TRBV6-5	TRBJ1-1	CASRRLDRGTEAFF
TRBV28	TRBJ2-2	CASNHDRGAGELFF
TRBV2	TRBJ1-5	CASMTGHYSNQPQHF
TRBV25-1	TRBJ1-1	CASSDPTGQGAGAEAFF
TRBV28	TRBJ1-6	CASIQQVKGSPLHF
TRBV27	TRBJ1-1	CASSLYRDMNTEAFF
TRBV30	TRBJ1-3	CAWIGNTIYF
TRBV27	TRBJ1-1	CASSPFDSPRGNTEAFF
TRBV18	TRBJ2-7	CASSNPGQGVFEQYF
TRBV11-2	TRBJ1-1	CASSLVLGQQSEAFF
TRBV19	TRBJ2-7	CASSIGRSYEQYF
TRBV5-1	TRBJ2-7	CASSSAGGQGRDEQYF
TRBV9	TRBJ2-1	CASSVVSGSYNEQFF
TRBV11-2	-	CASSPGTGPYEQYF
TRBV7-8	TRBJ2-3	CASSLGQTDTQYF
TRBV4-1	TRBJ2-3	CASRDAGRTDTQYF
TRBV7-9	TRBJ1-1	CASSLPTTEAFF
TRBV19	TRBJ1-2	CASRTQWGRGGNYGYTF
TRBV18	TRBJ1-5	CASSQGQQVQPQHF
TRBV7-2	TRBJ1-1	CASSLAGGGGTEAFF
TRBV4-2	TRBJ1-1	CASSQGGDWSTEAFF
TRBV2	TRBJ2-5	CASSELVIAGEEETQYF
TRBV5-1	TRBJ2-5	CASSTQGVGETQYF
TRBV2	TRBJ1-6	CASSELRGNSPLHF
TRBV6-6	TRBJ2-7	CASSYFGTSYEQYF